Following are 23 T cell receptor beta chains from one sample sequenced in a study of tissue T cells after allogeneic stem cell transplantation. TCRdb keeps only in-frame clones here, not all; method: immunoSEQ multiplex PCR. The repertoire holds 770 or so clones, with roughly 49% as singletons. This material consisted of blood, taken at autopsy. These receptor sequences come from a female patient aged 40-69 years with steroid-refractory graft-versus-host disease after an allogeneic stem cell transplant. Some T cells may possibly be graft donor cells.

The chain employs TRBV5-1 and TRBJ2-3; D unresolved. The length of the CDR3 is 13 residues. Trimming cost V 5 bases and J 5 bases, with 12 bases left between them. The germline V gene encodes CDR1 SGHRS and CDR2 YFSETQ. The CDR3 nucleotides are TGCGCCAGCAGTCCCCTGGTAGGAGATACGCAGTATTTT. Encoded protein: CASSPLVGDTQYF.

This clone was detected only a few times. The rearrangement uses TRBV9 and TRBJ2-7; D call uncertain. The CDR3 is made up of 15 amino acids. V gave up 0 bases and J gave up 3 bases, with 13 bases separating them. The germline V gene encodes CDR1 SGDLS and CDR2 YYNGEE. The CDR3 region is CASSVGARGDYEQYF. As DNA, the CDR3 is TGTGCCAGCAGCGTAGGGGCCCGCGGAGACTACGAGCAGTACTTC.

J is TRBJ2-2 and V is TRBV18; 7 bases align to TRBD1. The CDR3 runs 15 residues. After removal of 5 bases from V and 0 bases from J, the junction contained 3 bases not matched to a gene. In germline, CDR1 is KGHSH, CDR2 LQKENI. CDR3 sequence reads: CASSLGQPNTGELFF. CDR3 nucleotide sequence: TGTGCCAGCTCATTGGGACAGCCGAACACCGGGGAGCTGTTTTTT. Variable domain in full (rest from reference TRBV18 and TRBJ2-2): NAGVMQNPRHLVRRRGQEARLRCSPMKGHSHVYWYRQLPEEGLKFMVYLQKENIIDESGMPKERFSAEFPKEGPSILRIQQVVRGDSAAYFCASSLGQPNTGELFFGEGSRLTVL.

This clone was seen just once. The V call is TRBV5-4, the J call TRBJ2-7; TRBD2 aligns across 13 bases. Germline trimming cut 4 bases from V and 4 bases from J; bases unmatched to any gene: 8. The CDR3 runs to 16 residues. The germline V gene has CDR1 SGHNT and CDR2 YYREEE (reference sequence). In nucleotides, the CDR3 is TGTGCCAGCAGCACGGGACTAGCGGGACCCTCATACGAGCAGTACTTC. Translated: CASSTGLAGPSYEQYF.

J is TRBJ2-3 and V is TRBV4-1; TRBD2 matches 8 bases. The CDR3 length is 15 residues. J gave up 0 bases and V 4 bases, and 3 bases lay outside the gene matches. Germline CDR1 MGHRA, CDR2 YSYEKL. CDR3 loop: CASSRREASTDTQYF. The CDR3 nucleotides are TGCGCCAGCAGCCGGCGGGAGGCCAGCACAGATACGCAGTATTTT.

Concerning this clone: A much larger clone lies one base from this, so it may be a read error. The J gene is TRBJ2-7, the V gene TRBV5-1, with TRBD1 matching 9 bases. The CDR3 spans 16 residues. Germline V gene sequence: CDR1 SGHRS, CDR2 YFSETQ. CDR3 sequence reads: CASSWTGTGSSYGQYF. The DNA of the CDR3 is TGCGCCAGCAGCTGGACCGGGACAGGGAGCTCCTACGGGCAGTACTTC.

This clone is deemed large. The V and J genes are TRBV5-1 and TRBJ2-7, with 9 bases fitting TRBD1. Per germline, CDR1 SGHRS and CDR2 YFSETQ. The CDR3 is 16 amino acids. The V and J ends lost 3 bases and 0 bases, in that order; junction bases with no gene match: 7. The CDR3 loop reads CASSWTGTGSSYEQYF. The CDR3, as DNA: TGCGCCAGCAGCTGGACCGGGACAGGGAGCTCCTACGAGCAGTACTTC.

By its share, this clone is large. The rearrangement uses TRBV30 and TRBJ2-2; no definite D call. The CDR3 totals 13 residues. Germline V gene data show CDR1 as GTSNPN and CDR2 as SVGIG (reference sequence). Trimming removed 3 bases at V and 6 bases at J, with 11 bases between. CDR3 residues: CAWSVSWAGELFF. The CDR3 DNA reads TGTGCCTGGAGCGTCTCATGGGCCGGGGAGCTGTTTTTT. Based on the CDR3 plus reference TRBV30 and TRBJ2-2, the full variable domain is SQTIHQWPATLVQPVGSPLSLECTVEGTSNPNLYWYRQAAGRGLQLLFYSVGIGQISSEVPQNLSASRPQDRQFILSSKKLLLSDSGFYLCAWSVSWAGELFFGEGSRLTVL.

By proportion, this clone is large. The same CDR3 can be traced to other DNA sequences in this sample. V gene TRBV7-2 combines with J gene TRBJ1-1; 7 nucleotides agree with TRBD1. The CDR3 has 15 amino acids. V shed 4 bases, J shed 4 bases, and the junction held 9 bases outside the gene matches. CDR1 and CDR2 from the germline V gene are SGHTA and FQGNSA. The DNA of the CDR3 is TGTGCCAGCAGCTGGGGGGGAGGGGGCGGCACTGAAGCTTTCTTT. The encoded protein is CASSWGGGGGTEAFF.

By share of the sample, this clone is large. The V and J genes are TRBV19 and TRBJ2-7, with 10 bases that match TRBD2. The V segment lost 5 bases and the J segment 6 bases; nucleotides outside the gene matches: 10. Germline CDR1 is LNHDA and CDR2 is SQIVND (reference sequence). This CDR3 spans 15 amino acids. The CDR3 DNA follows: TGTGCCAGTAGTCCAGGACTAGCGGCCCTCTCCGAGCAGTACTTC. Translated, it gives CASSPGLAALSEQYF.

This clone turned up a few times. The rearrangement joins TRBV5-5 to TRBJ1-6, with 8 nucleotides matching TRBD1. CDR1 and CDR2 (germline): SGHKS, YYEKEE (reference sequence). The V and J ends lost 4 bases and 7 bases, in that order; junction bases with no gene match: 7. The length of the CDR3 is 15 residues. The CDR3 DNA sequence: TGTGCCAGCAGCCTTCAGGGGGCCAGGAATTCACCCCTCCACTTT. This gives the protein CASSLQGARNSPLHF.

The chain couples TRBV15 to TRBJ2-3; TRBD1 is a possible D gene (6 bases). The CDR3 is made up of 16 amino acids. V was trimmed by 1 base and J by 0 bases, leaving 11 bases between them. Germline V lookup: CDR1 LNHNV, CDR2 YYDKDF (reference sequence). CDR3 sequence: CATSRGQVSSTDTQYF. In nucleotides, the CDR3 is TGTGCCACCAGCAGAGGACAGGTTTCTAGCACAGATACGCAGTATTTT.

The chain uses TRBV5-1 and TRBJ2-7; D is unclear. CDR1 and CDR2 (germline): SGHRS, YFSETQ. Trimming left V 3 bases short and J 6 bases short, with 19 bases between. CDR3 size: 15 residues. The CDR3 sequence is CASSSGVPPPSEQYF. The CDR3 region has the DNA TGCGCCAGCAGCTCCGGAGTTCCTCCCCCCTCCGAGCAGTACTTC.

This clone came up once. The V call is TRBV30, the J call TRBJ2-3, with D tentatively TRBD2 (5 bases). The CDR3 is 14 amino acids. V was clipped by 4 bases and J by 6 bases, with 17 bases between them. The germline V gene has CDR1 GTSNPN and CDR2 SVGIG (reference sequence). The CDR3 DNA is TGTGCCTGGAAGGGTGGCCGGGGTGGCGATACGCAGTATTTT. Amino acid sequence: CAWKGGRGGDTQYF.

The J gene is TRBJ2-1, the V gene TRBV29-1; 8 bases map to TRBD2. Unmatched junction bases numbered 0, after V lost 4 bases and J lost 10 bases. The CDR3 has 10 residues. Germline CDR1 and CDR2: SQVTM and ANQGSEA. CDR3 protein: CSVGLAEQFF. For the CDR3, the DNA is TGCAGCGTTGGACTAGCGGAGCAGTTCTTC.

This clone is large within its sample. This chain uses TRBV18 with TRBJ1-5; D is uncertain. The V end was cut by 4 bases, the J end by 3 bases, with 7 bases between. Germline V gene data show CDR1 as KGHSH and CDR2 as LQKENI. This CDR3 region has 13 residues. The CDR3, as DNA: TGTGCCAGCTCACTTCAGGACAATCAGCCCCAGCATTTT. Translating it yields CASSLQDNQPQHF.

The rearrangement links TRBV18 to TRBJ1-2; D is uncertain. Germline V lookup: CDR1 KGHSH, CDR2 LQKENI. The CDR3 length is 13 residues. V lost 3 bases to trimming and J lost 2 bases, with 7 bases between them. This chain's CDR3 is CASSPDGNYGYTF. The CDR3 bases are TGTGCCAGCTCACCGGATGGGAACTATGGCTACACCTTC.

By share, this clone ranks as large. The chain couples TRBV18 to TRBJ1-4, with 8 positions matching TRBD1. Germline loops: CDR1 KGHSH, CDR2 LQKENI. Trimming cost V 4 bases and J 7 bases; bases outside gene matches: 5. This CDR3 region has 14 residues. CDR3 in DNA: TGTGCCAGCTCACAGGGACAGGTGGTTGAAAAACTGTTTTTT. Translating gives CASSQGQVVEKLFF.

This sequence joins TRBV2 and TRBJ1-5; 9 bases line up with TRBD1. The CDR3 contains 17 residues. J lost 6 bases, V lost 6 bases, and 15 bases had no gene match. In germline, CDR1 is SNHLY, CDR2 FYNNEI. CDR3 in amino acids: CASSLGQGHGSGQPQHF. The DNA of the CDR3 is TGTGCCAGCAGCCTGGGACAGGGTCATGGTTCGGGTCAGCCCCAGCATTTT.

The rearrangement joins TRBV9 to TRBJ2-1; the match to TRBD1 covers 8 bases. The trim removed 3 bases at V and 5 bases at J, leaving 13 bases unmatched. Germline CDR1 reads SGDLS; CDR2 reads YYNGEE. The CDR3 contains 17 residues. In nucleotides, the CDR3 is TGTGCCAGCAGCGCTAGGCCGTGGACAGGGTTAAACAATGAGCAGTTCTTC. Translated, it gives CASSARPWTGLNNEQFF.

This clone was counted between two and nine times. The chain couples TRBV4-2 to TRBJ1-1, with D unresolved. Germline assignment: CDR1 LGHNA and CDR2 YNFKEQ. The CDR3 is 15 residues long. The germline V and J ends were trimmed by 1 base and 3 bases, with 12 bases remaining between them. The CDR3 is CASSQGVFGDTEAFF. The CDR3 nucleotides read TGTGCCAGCAGCCAAGGGGTATTTGGCGACACTGAAGCTTTCTTT.

The chain has TRBV7-2 and TRBJ1-5; no definite D call. From germline, CDR1 is SGHTA and CDR2 FQGNSA. The CDR3 totals 15 residues. Trimming shortened V by 2 bases and J by 2 bases, and 10 bases separated the two germline ends. The CDR3 loop is CASSLRAGGNQPQHF. CDR3 sequence (DNA): TGTGCCAGCAGCTTACGGGCAGGAGGCAATCAGCCCCAGCATTTT.

Remarks on this clone: A read error may produce the germline difference seen at one junction end. The chain combines TRBV7-7 with TRBJ2-2; TRBD1 matches at 10 bases. The CDR3 is made up of 16 amino acids. Germline values: CDR1 SSHAT, CDR2 FNYEAQ (reference sequence). Here the CDR3 DNA reads TGTGCTAGCAGCTCACGACAGGGGGCGAGCACCGGGGAGCTGTTTTTT. This encodes CASSSRQGASTGELFF.